This T cell receptor (beta chain) was sequenced for a study of blood T cell repertoires in COVID-19. CDR1 MNHEY and CDR2 SVGAGI come from the germline V gene. This CDR3 region has 14 residues. V gave up 0 bases and J gave up 10 bases, with 13 bases separating them. Data came from immunoSEQ multiplex PCR; TCRdb stores just in-frame clones and leaves some out. This sample has some 180,000 clones, with around 90% found just once. The sequenced sample consisted of peripheral blood. V and J are TRBV6-5 and TRBJ2-1; D call uncertain. The clonotype originates from a man aged 35-49 years with acute or convalescent COVID-19. The CDR3, as DNA: TGTGCCAGCAGTTACTCGATGGGTGGCGGCGAGCAGTTCTTC. Protein: CASSYSMGGGEQFF.